These 28 T cell receptor beta chains came from one sample sequenced in a study of blood T cells in healthy people across ages. Sample-barcoded 5' priming and a J-beta primer mix drove a second PCR of roughly 6 to 12 cycles. TCRdb ran MiXCR on the 5' RACE reads and lists one entry per CDR3 protein. This sample carries hundreds of thousands of distinct CDR3 sequences, roughly 27% of them seen once, and the ten largest clones take 25% to 35%. The specimen sequenced was blood. These TCRs come from a woman aged 70-85 years in good health.

CDR3 sequence reads: CASSLTVQGTDTQYF. The CDR3, as DNA: TGCGCCAGCAGCTTAACCGTCCAAGGGACAGATACGCAGTATTTT. The gene calls are TRBV5-1 and TRBJ2-3; D is undetermined. CDR1 and CDR2 from the germline V gene are SGHRS and YFSETQ. The CDR3 is 15 amino acids. Deletions cut 2 bases from V and 3 bases from J, with 13 bases between.

This clonotype was detected only a few times. V and J are TRBV20-1 and TRBJ2-7; 10 bases are a match to TRBD2. Trimming removed 2 bases from V and 5 bases from J; junction bases left unmatched: 3. CDR3 size: 13 residues. Germline CDR1 reads DFQATT; CDR2 reads SNEGSKA (reference sequence). CDR3 in amino acids: CSARLAGGNEQYF. For the CDR3, the DNA is TGCAGTGCTAGATTAGCGGGAGGCAACGAGCAGTACTTC.

This clonotype was counted only a few times. This chain uses TRBV27 with TRBJ2-3; perhaps TRBD2 as D (5 bases). This CDR3 is 17 amino acids long. V gave up 2 bases and J gave up 0 bases, with 15 bases separating them. The germline V gene has CDR1 MNHEY and CDR2 SMNVEV (reference sequence). This CDR3 is CASSLAPSRGSTDTQYF. CDR3 coding DNA: TGTGCCAGCAGTTTAGCCCCATCTAGAGGGAGCACAGATACGCAGTATTTT.

This clonotype was counted a few times. The rearrangement uses TRBV6-5 and TRBJ1-2, with 7 nucleotides matching TRBD1. Unmatched junction bases numbered 6, after V lost 6 bases and J lost 2 bases. The CDR3 loop spans 14 amino acids. Germline V gene data show CDR1 as MNHEY and CDR2 as SVGAGI. CDR3 nucleotides: TGTGCCAGCAGGGCAGGGGGTATAAACTATGGCTACACCTTC. Its translation is CASRAGGINYGYTF.

The gene calls are TRBV5-5 and TRBJ1-2; D is possibly TRBD1 (6 bases). The germline gives CDR1 SGHKS, CDR2 YYEKEE (reference sequence). The CDR3 contains 15 residues. Deletions cut 3 bases from V and 4 bases from J, with 16 bases between. The CDR3: CASSSQGQILYGYTF. The CDR3 nucleotides read TGTGCCAGCAGCTCACAGGGACAAATTCTCTATGGCTACACCTTC.

The chain recombines TRBV7-2 with TRBJ1-2; D is unresolved. Germline V gives CDR1 SGHTA, CDR2 FQGNSA. V was shortened by 1 base and J by 2 bases, with 8 bases between the two germline ends. The CDR3 consists of 14 residues. CDR3 in amino acids: CASSLDWANYGYTF. The CDR3 DNA reads TGTGCCAGCAGCTTAGACTGGGCAAACTATGGCTACACCTTC.

The V call is TRBV28, the J call TRBJ1-2; 11 nucleotides agree with TRBD1. CDR3 length: 14 residues. The V gene end was trimmed by 8 bases and the J gene end by 1 base; junction bases not matched to a gene: 3. The germline CDR1 and CDR2 sequences are MDHEN and SYDVKM. The DNA of the CDR3 is TGTGCCAGCGAGGACAGGGGGCGTAACTATGGCTACACCTTC. The encoded protein is CASEDRGRNYGYTF.

In DNA, the CDR3 is TGTGCCAGCAGTCCCCTGACCGTAGACAAAAACATTCAGTACTTC. Its protein product is CASSPLTVDKNIQYF. The chain carries TRBV28 and TRBJ2-4, with D uncertain. The CDR3 is 15 amino acids. Deletions cut 5 bases from V and 3 bases from J, with 14 bases between. Germline V gene data show CDR1 as MDHEN and CDR2 as SYDVKM.

This clonotype was seen a few times. The chain combines TRBV28 with TRBJ2-2; TRBD2 agrees at 7 bases. The CDR3 covers 14 residues. CDR1 is MDHEN and CDR2 is SYDVKM in the germline V gene. V gave up 7 bases and J gave up 4 bases; unmatched junction bases: 6. CDR3 sequence (DNA): TGTGCCAGCACCCCCGGGGGGACCACCGGGGAGCTGTTTTTT. This codes for CASTPGGTTGELFF. The entire variable domain, with the rest obtained from reference TRBV28 and TRBJ2-2, is as follows: DVKVTQSSRYLVKRTGEKVFLECVQDMDHENMFWYRQDPGLGLRLIYFSYDVKMKEKGDIPEGYSVSREKKERFSLILESASTNQTSMYLCASTPGGTTGELFFGEGSRLTVL.

This clonotype appeared a few times. V usage is TRBV28 and J usage is TRBJ1-5; TRBD1 is a possible D gene (5 bases). CDR3 length: 13 amino acids. In germline, CDR1 is MDHEN, CDR2 SYDVKM. Between the trimmed V and J ends, which lost 5 bases and 5 bases, there was a span of 10 bases. The CDR3 loop is CASSGQPYQPQHF. For the CDR3, the DNA is TGTGCCAGCAGTGGACAACCTTATCAGCCCCAGCATTTT. Drawing the rest from reference TRBV28 and TRBJ1-5, the complete variable domain is DVKVTQSSRYLVKRTGEKVFLECVQDMDHENMFWYRQDPGLGLRLIYFSYDVKMKEKGDIPEGYSVSREKKERFSLILESASTNQTSMYLCASSGQPYQPQHFGDGTRLSIL.

This sequence joins TRBV12-3 or TRBV12-4 and TRBJ2-7, with TRBD1 identical over 7 bases. The CDR3 covers 16 residues. V lost 5 bases and J lost 0; bases outside the gene matches: 10. CDR3 in DNA: TGTGCCAGCAGTCGCCGGGACAGCCCGTACTCCTACGAGCAGTACTTC. Translating gives CASSRRDSPYSYEQYF.

The table lists this clonotype with a few counts. The chain carries TRBV20-1 and TRBJ2-1; 11 bases agree with TRBD2. V lost 0 bases to trimming and J lost 0 bases; unmatched junction nucleotides: 4. Per germline, CDR1 DFQATT and CDR2 SNEGSKA (reference sequence). CDR3 length: 17 amino acids. The CDR3 bases are TGCAGTGCTAGAGATCCTAGCGGGGGGAGCTCCTACAATGAGCAGTTCTTC. This gives the protein CSARDPSGGSSYNEQFF.

This chain links TRBV7-9 with TRBJ1-4, with D possibly TRBD1 on 6 matching bases. V lost 5 bases and J lost 3, with 10 bases in between. The germline CDR1 and CDR2 sequences are SEHNR and FQNEAQ (reference sequence). This CDR3 is 14 amino acids long. The CDR3 coding sequence is TGTGCCAGCAGCACCGGACAGTCTAATGAAAAACTGTTTTTT. This translates into CASSTGQSNEKLFF. The full variable domain, with the rest looked up from reference TRBV7-9 and TRBJ1-4, is DTGVSQNPRHKITKRGQNVTFRCDPISEHNRLYWYRQTLGQGPEFLTYFQNEAQLEKSRLLSDRFSAERPKGSFSTLEIQRTEQGDSAMYLCASSTGQSNEKLFFGSGTQLSVL.

A single count supports this clonotype. The chain carries TRBV7-8 and TRBJ1-1; D is possibly TRBD1 (5 bases). Germline CDR1 SGHVS, CDR2 FQNEAQ. The CDR3 sequence is 14 residues long. V was cut by 6 bases and J by 4 bases, with 15 bases left in between. In DNA, the CDR3 is TGTGCCAGCAGATTCTCGGGGGAGGGCACTGAAGCTTTCTTT. Protein sequence: CASRFSGEGTEAFF.

The V and J genes are TRBV7-9 and TRBJ2-3, with D possibly being TRBD2 (5 bases). The V end lost 5 bases, the J end lost 6 bases, and 12 bases lay between the germline ends. The CDR3 length is 13 residues. Germline loops: CDR1 SEHNR, CDR2 FQNEAQ (reference sequence). CDR3 nucleotide sequence: TGTGCCAGCAGCGCCCGAATAGCGGATACGCAGTATTTT. Protein: CASSARIADTQYF.

The rearrangement joins TRBV7-2 to TRBJ1-1, with 7 bases lining up with TRBD1. The CDR3 consists of 15 residues. The V gene's germline CDR1 is SGHTA and CDR2 FQGNSA. Trimming at V came to 5 bases and at J to 6 bases, leaving 12 bases not matched to a gene. CDR3 protein: CASSLQTGSPSEAFF. The CDR3 nucleotides read TGTGCCAGCAGCCTTCAGACAGGGAGCCCCTCTGAAGCTTTCTTT.

The genes are TRBV6-1 and TRBJ2-5, with TRBD2 identical over 11 bases. The CDR3 has 19 amino acids. Unmatched junction bases numbered 14, after V lost 5 bases and J lost 0 bases. CDR1 and CDR2 (germline): MNHNS, SASEGT. DNA for the CDR3: TGTGCCAGCAGTCAAAGTCGGCTAGCGGGAGGACCGTACCAAGAGACCCAGTACTTC. Amino acid sequence: CASSQSRLAGGPYQETQYF.

This clonotype was seen many times. This chain connects TRBV3-1 to TRBJ2-1; TRBD2 aligns across 10 bases. CDR3 size: 13 residues. The ends lost 9 bases at V and 5 bases at J; junction bases unmatched: 4. Germline CDR1 and CDR2: LGHDT and YNNKEL (reference sequence). The CDR3 reads CASRTSGNNEQFF. The DNA for the CDR3 is TGTGCCAGTAGGACTAGCGGTAACAATGAGCAGTTCTTC.

The rearrangement uses TRBV29-1 and TRBJ2-5, with no clear D. This CDR3 region has 12 residues. Germline CDR1 SQVTM, CDR2 ANQGSEA. V was trimmed by 3 bases and J by 7 bases, leaving 12 bases between them. CDR3 amino acids: CSVDDRLGTQYF. CDR3 nucleotides: TGCAGCGTTGACGACCGCCTAGGGACCCAGTACTTC. Full variable domain (outside the CDR3, taken from reference TRBV29-1 and TRBJ2-5): SAVISQKPSRDICQRGTSLTIQCQVDSQVTMMFWYRQQPGQSLTLIATANQGSEATYESGFVIDKFPISRPNLTFSTLTVSNMSPEDSSIYLCSVDDRLGTQYFGPGTRLLVL.

This clonotype was counted between two and nine times. V is TRBV15 and J is TRBJ2-1; TRBD2 matches at 9 bases. The CDR3 runs to 15 residues. V trimming: 9 bases; J trimming: 5 bases; junction bases outside the gene matches: 11. Germline assignment: CDR1 LNHNV and CDR2 YYDKDF (reference sequence). CDR3 region: CATAPGTSNDNEQFF. The CDR3 DNA is TGTGCCACAGCCCCCGGGACTAGCAATGACAATGAGCAGTTCTTC.

A few counts support this clonotype. The chain is built from TRBV2 and TRBJ1-1; maybe TRBD1 (5 bases). Germline V gives CDR1 SNHLY, CDR2 FYNNEI. The length of the CDR3 is 13 residues. Trimming took off 8 bases at V and 0 bases at J, with 10 bases between the two ends. The DNA of the CDR3 is TGTGCCAGCTCAGGGCCGGTGAACACTGAAGCTTTCTTT. Translating gives CASSGPVNTEAFF.

The chain uses TRBV18 and TRBJ1-4; D unclear. Germline CDR1 is KGHSH and CDR2 is LQKENI. This CDR3 is 15 amino acids long. Trimming took off 6 bases at V and 7 bases at J, with 18 bases between the two ends. This CDR3 is CASSLMGGPLEKLFF. DNA of the CDR3: TGTGCCAGCTCTCTCATGGGAGGGCCCCTTGAAAAACTGTTTTTT.

This clonotype was seen a single time. The chain is built from TRBV7-3 and TRBJ2-1, with D perhaps being TRBD1 or TRBD2 (6 bases each). Germline CDR1 and CDR2: SGHTA and FQGTGA. V lost 3 bases and J 8 bases, leaving 11 bases between the germline ends. The CDR3 has 13 residues. The DNA for the CDR3 is TGTGCCAGCAGCTTTAGGGGGGCGGATGAGCAGTTCTTC. Translating gives CASSFRGADEQFF. The whole variable domain, remainder taken from reference TRBV7-3 and TRBJ2-1, is GAGVSQTPSNKVTEKGKYVELRCDPISGHTALYWYRQSLGQGPEFLIYFQGTGAADDSGLPNDRFFAVRPEGSVSTLKIQRTERGDSAVYLCASSFRGADEQFFGPGTRLTVL.

Only a few counts were recorded for this clonotype. The chain has TRBV29-1 and TRBJ2-5; 14 nucleotides line up with TRBD2. In germline, CDR1 is SQVTM, CDR2 ANQGSEA. Losses at the gene ends were 6 bases for V and 5 bases for J; bases not matched to a gene: 8. The CDR3 is 15 amino acids. CDR3 protein: CSVGTSGSRGETQYF. CDR3 bases: TGCAGCGTCGGGACTAGCGGGAGCAGGGGGGAGACCCAGTACTTC.

The CDR3 sequence is CASSPLNREETQYF. The CDR3 DNA reads TGCGCCAGCAGCCCTCTCAACAGGGAAGAGACCCAGTACTTC. The chain recombines TRBV5-1 with TRBJ2-5, with D possibly TRBD1 on 6 matching bases. The V end lost 4 bases, the J end lost 3 bases, and 13 bases lay between the germline ends. This CDR3 is 14 amino acids long. Germline CDR1 SGHRS, CDR2 YFSETQ.

This clonotype was observed a few times. This chain connects TRBV28 to TRBJ2-5, with TRBD1 matching over 9 bases. Near its end, the DNA agrees better with TRBJ2-1, so the J call may be wrong. Germline-derived CDR1 and CDR2 are MDHEN and SYDVKM. This CDR3 has 14 residues. CDR3 nucleotides: TGTGCCAGCAGGAAGACAGGGGGTAACAATGAGCAGTTCTTC. Protein sequence: CASRKTGGNNEQFF.

At least ten counts were recorded for this clonotype. The CDR3 DNA reads as TGCAGCGTTGAAGATCGAGTGGGGCTAGCGGGAAATAGAGATACGCAGTATTTT. This sequence encodes CSVEDRVGLAGNRDTQYF. This rearrangement joins TRBV29-1 to TRBJ2-3; 9 nucleotides line up with TRBD2. The junction had 15 bases not matched to a gene; V was cut back by 0 bases and J by 5 bases. The CDR3 consists of 18 residues. Germline assignment: CDR1 SQVTM and CDR2 ANQGSEA.

The chain couples TRBV7-3 to TRBJ2-5, with D possibly TRBD1 on 5 matching bases. V dropped 7 bases and J dropped 1 base, with 16 bases sitting between them. Germline V lookup: CDR1 SGHTA, CDR2 FQGTGA. The CDR3 is made up of 15 amino acids. This CDR3 is CASIHKWGLQETQYF. CDR3 in DNA: TGTGCCAGCATCCACAAATGGGGCCTCCAAGAGACCCAGTACTTC.